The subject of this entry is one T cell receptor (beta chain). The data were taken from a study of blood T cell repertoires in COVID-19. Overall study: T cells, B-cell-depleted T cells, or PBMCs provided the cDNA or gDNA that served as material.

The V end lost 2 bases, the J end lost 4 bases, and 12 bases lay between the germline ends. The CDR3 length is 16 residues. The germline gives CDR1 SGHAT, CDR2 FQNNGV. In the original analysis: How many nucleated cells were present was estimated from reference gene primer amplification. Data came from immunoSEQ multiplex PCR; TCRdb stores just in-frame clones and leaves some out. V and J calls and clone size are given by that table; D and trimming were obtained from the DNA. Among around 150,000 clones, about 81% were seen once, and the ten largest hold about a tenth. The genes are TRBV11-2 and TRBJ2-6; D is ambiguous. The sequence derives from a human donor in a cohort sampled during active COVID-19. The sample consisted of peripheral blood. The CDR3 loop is CASSLRVGSGANVLTF. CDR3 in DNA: TGTGCCAGCAGCTTAAGAGTGGGCTCCGGGGCCAACGTCCTGACTTTC.